This TCR beta chain was sequenced for a study of CD8+CD57+ T cells in acquired aplastic anemia. Study in general: Average DNA yield from sorted CD4+ and CD8+ cells was approximately 3 ug.

The TCR beta profiling, which covered VDJ combination and CDR3 sequence, was carried out using genomic DNA as the template. MiXCR, applied by TCRdb to the reads, yields one record per CDR3 protein. The sample has 200,000 to 250,000 distinct CDR3 sequences; around half are singletons. Patients who underwent sequencing had shown CD8+CD57+ cell expansion by flow cytometry. With no exception, the patients had severe acquired aplastic anemia. Patients were therapy-naive when their blood was sampled. Notes on the study in general: In common between the patients and the controls were around 29 CD8+ CDR3 sequences.

Concerning this clonotype: Its antigen remains unidentified.

V shed 8 bases and J 3 bases; nucleotides not matched to a gene: 2. CDR1 is ENHRY, CDR2 SYGVKD, per germline. The CDR3 totals 12 residues. Material: sorted CD4+, CD8+, or CD8+CD57+ T cells (not recorded which) from PBMCs. V is TRBV10-3 and J is TRBJ2-3; 7 bases align to TRBD2. This receptor was obtained from a human donor with aplastic anemia. The CDR3 loop reads CAIGGGTDTQYF. For the CDR3, the DNA is TGTGCCATCGGGGGGGGGACAGATACGCAGTATTTT.